This record concerns one TCR beta chain sequence. The data belong to a study of cytomegalovirus exposure and HLA in healthy donors. The CDR3 totals 17 residues. V shed 5 bases, J shed 7 bases, and the junction held 11 bases outside the gene matches. Per the germline V gene, CDR1 is MNHEY and CDR2 is SMNVEV (reference sequence). The PCR made use of 60 Vbeta and 13 Jbeta primers. Measured with immunoSEQ multiplex PCR; TCRdb has only the in-frame clones, and not every one. The table lists some 150,000 clones, roughly 77% of them singletons. The sequenced sample was PBMCs. This chain uses TRBV27 with TRBJ2-1; 13 positions match TRBD2. This sequence originates from a male donor in good health and CMV-seronegative. The CDR3 region has the DNA TGTGCCAGCAGTAAACCCGGGACTAGCGGGGCCCAGAATGAGCAGTTCTTC. Amino acid sequence: CASSKPGTSGAQNEQFF.